The 6 T cell receptor beta chains presented below share a single source sample, sequenced in a study of cytomegalovirus exposure and HLA in healthy donors. PCR involved 60 Vbeta and 13 Jbeta primers. The protocol was immunoSEQ multiplex PCR, while the TCRdb copy is restricted to in-frame clones and leaves out a portion. The sample lists approximately 100,000 clones; approximately 80% were seen once. The sample consisted of PBMCs. All receptors come from a man aged 35 to 55 in good health and CMV-seropositive.

The rearrangement uses TRBV6-1 and TRBJ2-7; D might be TRBD1 (5 bases). Germline V CDR1 and CDR2: MNHNS, SASEGT. The CDR3 contains 15 residues. Trimming removed 7 bases at V and 0 bases at J, with 16 bases between. The CDR3 bases are TGTGCCAGCATCGAGGCAGGGATGGGCTCCTACGAGCAGTACTTC. Translated, it gives CASIEAGMGSYEQYF.

The gene calls are TRBV27 and TRBJ1-6, with TRBD1 matching over 8 bases. CDR3 length equals 16 residues. Trimming removed 5 bases from V and 0 bases from J; junction bases left unmatched: 3. Germline CDR1 MNHEY, CDR2 SMNVEV (reference sequence). In DNA, the CDR3 is TGTGCCAGCAGTCGGGACAGGAGCTCCTATAATTCACCCCTCCACTTT. Translation: CASSRDRSSYNSPLHF.

V gene TRBV9 combines with J gene TRBJ2-2; TRBD1 aligns across 7 bases. V shed 3 bases, J shed 6 bases, and the junction held 5 bases outside the gene matches. Germline CDR1 reads SGDLS; CDR2 reads YYNGEE. The CDR3 sequence is 14 residues long. DNA for the CDR3: TGTGCCAGCAGCGACAGGGGAGTGGCCGGGGAGCTGTTTTTT. It encodes CASSDRGVAGELFF. Full variable domain (rest looked up from reference TRBV9 and TRBJ2-2): DSGVTQTPKHLITATGQRVTLRCSPRSGDLSVYWYQQSLDQGLQFLIQYYNGEERAKGNILERFSAQQFPDLHSELNLSSLELGDSALYFCASSDRGVAGELFFGEGSRLTVL.

The rearrangement joins TRBV6-4 to TRBJ2-1; 7 bases are a match to TRBD2. Losses at the gene ends were 0 bases for V and 5 bases for J; bases not matched to a gene: 7. The germline V gene encodes CDR1 MRHNA and CDR2 SNTAGT. The CDR3 is made up of 16 amino acids. CDR3 loop: CASSDSAGGGNNEQFF. The CDR3 nucleotides read TGTGCCAGCAGTGACTCGGCCGGCGGGGGTAACAATGAGCAGTTCTTC.

The chain carries TRBV9 and TRBJ2-3, with TRBD1 matching over 11 bases. CDR1 and CDR2 (germline): SGDLS, YYNGEE. The trim removed 6 bases at V and 6 bases at J, leaving 6 bases unmatched. The CDR3 extends over 14 amino acids. CDR3 sequence reads: CASTRTGGIDTQYF. The CDR3 DNA reads TGTGCCAGCACCAGGACAGGGGGCATCGATACGCAGTATTTT.

For the CDR3, the DNA is TGTGCCAGCAGCGTCGGGGGGGTTAATGAAAAACTGTTTTTT. It encodes CASSVGGVNEKLFF. The J gene is TRBJ1-4, the V gene TRBV9, with D possibly matching TRBD1 (5 bases). The CDR3 is 14 amino acids. V dropped 2 bases and J dropped 4 bases, with 9 bases sitting between them. The germline V gene has CDR1 SGDLS and CDR2 YYNGEE.